The 28 T cell receptor beta chains below all came from one sample that was sequenced in a study of cytomegalovirus exposure and HLA in healthy donors. PCR used 60 Vbeta primers and 13 Jbeta primers. Here immunoSEQ multiplex PCR was the method, and the copy in TCRdb shows in-frame clones only, minus some. The sample carries roughly 160,000 clones, roughly 75% recorded once. Sample: PBMCs. The receptors come from a woman in her thirties or forties in good health and CMV-seropositive.

This chain uses TRBV19 with TRBJ2-2; possibly TRBD2 for D (6 bases). Germline CDR1 is LNHDA and CDR2 is SQIVND (reference sequence). Trimming removed 1 base from V and 6 bases from J, with 6 bases in between. This CDR3 region has 13 residues. In DNA, the CDR3 is TGTGCCAGTAGTATAGGGGGGGCCGGGGAGCTGTTTTTT. The encoded protein is CASSIGGAGELFF.

The chain is built from TRBV4-2 and TRBJ2-5; 9 nucleotides align to TRBD1. The end of the DNA is better explained by TRBJ2-7, so the J call may be wrong. CDR1 and CDR2 (germline): LGHNA, YNFKEQ. This CDR3 is built from 17 residues. The CDR3 reads CASSQDEGTGNPYEQYF. In nucleotides, the CDR3 is TGTGCCAGCAGCCAAGATGAGGGGACAGGGAACCCCTACGAGCAGTACTTC.

In its sample, this clone was seen a few times. The chain combines TRBV5-4 with TRBJ2-1; 7 bases align to TRBD1. Germline V gene sequence: CDR1 SGHNT, CDR2 YYREEE (reference sequence). There are 16 residues in the CDR3. V lost 3 bases, J lost 3 bases, and 9 bases stayed unmatched. CDR3 DNA sequence: TGTGCCAGCAGCTCACAGGGGCCCTCGATCTACAATGAGCAGTTCTTC. Amino acids: CASSSQGPSIYNEQFF.

The V and J genes are TRBV7-8 and TRBJ1-3, with 7 bases lining up with TRBD1. Germline loops: CDR1 SGHVS, CDR2 FQNEAQ. Trimming at V came to 5 bases and at J to 7 bases, leaving 11 bases not matched to a gene. This CDR3 region has 15 residues. This CDR3 is CASSDNRGRVNTIYF. The CDR3 DNA follows: TGTGCCAGCAGCGATAACAGGGGCCGAGTGAACACCATATATTTT.

The J gene is TRBJ2-2, the V gene TRBV11-2; 7 nucleotides agree with TRBD2. Germline assignment: CDR1 SGHAT and CDR2 FQNNGV. V dropped 4 bases and J dropped 5; count of bases not matched to a gene: 13. The length of the CDR3 is 17 residues. CDR3 nucleotide sequence: TGTGCCAGCAGCTCCGGACTCAGCGGGAAGGTTACCGGGGAGCTGTTTTTT. Its translation: CASSSGLSGKVTGELFF. Supplemented by reference TRBV11-2 and TRBJ2-2, the full variable domain reads EAGVAQSPRYKIIEKRQSVAFWCNPISGHATLYWYQQILGQGPKLLIQFQNNGVVDDSQLPKDRFSAERLKGVDSTLKIQPAKLEDSAVYLCASSSGLSGKVTGELFFGEGSRLTVL.

This chain links TRBV14 with TRBJ1-1; unclear D gene. With 4 bases removed from V and 1 base from J, the gap between germline ends came to 10 bases. Germline loops: CDR1 SGHDN, CDR2 FVKESK. The CDR3 is made up of 14 amino acids. The CDR3 reads CASSPTARNTEAFF. The CDR3 DNA reads as TGTGCCAGCAGCCCCACCGCCAGGAACACTGAAGCTTTCTTT.

The J gene is TRBJ2-3, the V gene TRBV6-6; maybe TRBD2 (6 bases). The V and J ends lost 6 bases and 6 bases respectively, with 19 bases between them. The CDR3 covers 15 residues. Germline assignment: CDR1 MNHNY and CDR2 SVGAGI (reference sequence). CDR3 sequence: CASSMRDGGTDTQYF. Written as DNA, the CDR3 is TGTGCCAGCAGCATGCGGGACGGCGGGACGGATACGCAGTATTTT.

The chain has TRBV4-2 and TRBJ2-5; 15 positions match TRBD2. V shed 1 base and J 2 bases; nucleotides not matched to a gene: 5. The CDR3 consists of 18 residues. The germline CDR1 and CDR2 sequences are LGHNA and YNFKEQ. CDR3 sequence (DNA): TGTGCCAGCAGCCAAGGCGTAGGACTAGCGGGAGGGCAAGAGACCCAGTACTTC. Its protein product is CASSQGVGLAGGQETQYF.

This clone has just a few counts. The rearrangement uses TRBV19 and TRBJ2-1; a weak D match, TRBD2 (6 bases). V lost 2 bases and J lost 9, with 8 bases in between. Germline CDR1 and CDR2: LNHDA and SQIVND (reference sequence). The CDR3 runs to 12 residues. The CDR3 DNA follows: TGTGCCAGTAGTATACGGGGGAGTGAGCAGTTCTTC. This gives the protein CASSIRGSEQFF.

Of note for this clone: Other DNA sequences of this sample code for an identical CDR3. The chain is built from TRBV27 and TRBJ1-5; 7 bases are a match to TRBD1. Trimming took 4 bases from V and 3 from J; bases not matched to a gene: 9. CDR3 length: 16 amino acids. From germline, CDR1 is MNHEY and CDR2 SMNVEV (reference sequence). The CDR3 is CASSSLTGNNNQPQHF. The CDR3 DNA is TGTGCCAGCAGTTCCCTGACAGGGAATAACAATCAGCCCCAGCATTTT.

This clone was detected a few times. V is TRBV28 and J is TRBJ2-7, with TRBD1 identical over 7 bases. The trim removed 5 bases at V and 3 bases at J, leaving 7 bases unmatched. Germline assignment: CDR1 MDHEN and CDR2 SYDVKM. There are 14 residues in the CDR3. The CDR3 coding sequence is TGTGCCAGCAGTCCTTGGGACAGAGTCTACGAGCAGTACTTC. It translates to CASSPWDRVYEQYF.

V and J are TRBV4-3 and TRBJ2-7; 9 nucleotides line up with TRBD1. J lost 5 bases, V lost 0 bases, and 8 bases had no gene match. Per the germline V gene, CDR1 is LGHNA and CDR2 is YSLEER. This CDR3 spans 16 amino acids. The chain's CDR3 is CASSQDLGQGVDEQYF. The DNA of the CDR3 is TGCGCCAGCAGCCAAGACTTGGGACAGGGCGTCGACGAGCAGTACTTC.

The chain has TRBV18 and TRBJ2-3, with D uncertain. The germline gives CDR1 KGHSH, CDR2 LQKENI. V lost 4 bases and J lost 9, with 11 bases in between. This CDR3 contains 12 residues. CDR3 region: CASSRTAETQYF. The CDR3 region has the DNA TGTGCCAGCTCACGAACGGCGGAGACGCAGTATTTT.

The chain recombines TRBV5-4 with TRBJ2-7; D gene uncertain. This CDR3 contains 14 residues. V gave up 2 bases and J gave up 3 bases, with 12 bases separating them. The germline gives CDR1 SGHNT, CDR2 YYREEE (reference sequence). The CDR3 DNA is TGTGCCAGCAGCTTTTCCAACACTAACTACGAGCAGTACTTC. Its protein product is CASSFSNTNYEQYF.

This clone was seen a handful of times. The DNA is omitted, as the CDR3 cannot be located on it reliably, and the CDR3 follows TCRdb's listing. The chain is built from TRBV21-1 and TRBJ2-3; the table's TRBD2 call for D was not verified on the DNA. TRBV21-1 is shown as a pseudogene. The CDR3 totals 17 residues, both ends included. CDR3 region: CASSKFVASGNTDTQYF.

V and J are TRBV7-3 and TRBJ2-1, with 15 bases that match TRBD2. The J segment lost 9 bases and the V segment lost 3 bases, leaving 3 bases of the junction unmatched. CDR1 is SGHTA and CDR2 is FQGTGA in the germline V gene. The CDR3 totals 15 residues. The CDR3, as DNA: TGTGCCAGCAGCTTGGGACTAGCGGGAGGTACTGAGCAGTTCTTC. Amino acids: CASSLGLAGGTEQFF.

This clone was found a few times. This chain uses TRBV28 with TRBJ1-1; 7 nucleotides align to TRBD1. With 6 bases clipped from V and 6 bases from J, the junction kept 13 bases outside the gene matches. The CDR3 runs 15 residues. Per germline, CDR1 MDHEN and CDR2 SYDVKM. The CDR3 is CASSRSRGVKPEAFF. The CDR3 DNA reads TGTGCCAGCAGCCGGTCCAGGGGGGTTAAGCCTGAAGCTTTCTTT.

The V and J genes are TRBV28 and TRBJ1-2; 8 bases line up with TRBD1. CDR1 is MDHEN, CDR2 SYDVKM, per germline. Trimming cost V 5 bases and J 4 bases; bases outside gene matches: 12. This CDR3 region has 16 residues. CDR3 nucleotides: TGTGCCAGCAGTCTCCGGACAGGGTGGGTTGGCTATGGCTACACCTTC. It yields the protein CASSLRTGWVGYGYTF.

This chain uses TRBV4-1 with TRBJ2-3, with 12 bases that match TRBD2. The CDR3 is made up of 17 amino acids. V shed 2 bases and J 4 bases; nucleotides not matched to a gene: 7. The germline CDR1 and CDR2 sequences are MGHRA and YSYEKL. CDR3: CASSQSLAGGLPDTQYF. In DNA, the CDR3 is TGCGCCAGCAGCCAATCCCTAGCGGGAGGGCTCCCAGATACGCAGTATTTT.

This sequence joins TRBV10-3 and TRBJ2-1; D gene uncertain. CDR1 is ENHRY and CDR2 is SYGVKD in the germline V gene. The CDR3 is made up of 17 amino acids. V lost 4 bases, J lost 0 bases, and 16 bases lay in between. The CDR3 coding sequence is TGTGCCATCAGTGCTGGCGGTGGTTCGAGCTCCTACAATGAGCAGTTCTTC. Translation: CAISAGGGSSSYNEQFF.

This clone was detected once. The chain uses TRBV5-1 and TRBJ2-2; 7 bases fit TRBD2. V trimming: 0 bases; J trimming: 5 bases; junction bases outside the gene matches: 7. Germline V CDR1 and CDR2: SGHRS, YFSETQ. This CDR3 comprises 16 residues. This CDR3 is CASSLAAGAGTGELFF. Written as DNA, the CDR3 is TGCGCCAGCAGCTTGGCGGCGGGAGCCGGAACCGGGGAGCTGTTTTTT.

The V and J genes are TRBV7-9 and TRBJ2-7; tentatively, D is TRBD1 (7 bases). The germline V gene has CDR1 SEHNR and CDR2 FQNEAQ (reference sequence). V shed 5 bases and J shed 7 bases, with 15 bases lying between them. This CDR3 contains 13 residues. The CDR3 bases are TGTGCCAGCAGCGCGGGACAGACTTGTGAGCAGTACTTC. As protein: CASSAGQTCEQYF.

This clone has a single count. The chain couples TRBV6-5 to TRBJ2-7; possible D gene TRBD2, 6 bases. CDR3 length: 13 residues. Trimming stripped 11 bases from V and 2 bases from J, with 16 bases between. The germline gives CDR1 MNHEY, CDR2 SVGAGI. Written as DNA, the CDR3 is TGTGCCGCCGCGGGAACGGGGACCTACGAGCAGTACTTC. Translation: CAAAGTGTYEQYF.

This chain joins TRBV11-2 and TRBJ2-1, with 11 bases lining up with TRBD2. CDR3 length: 15 residues. Germline V gene lookup returns CDR1 SGHAT and CDR2 FQNNGV. Germline trimming cut 6 bases from V and 4 bases from J; bases unmatched to any gene: 5. Here the CDR3 DNA reads TGTGCCAGCAGGCAACTAGCGGGAGCGTACAATGAGCAGTTCTTC. As protein: CASRQLAGAYNEQFF.

This chain connects TRBV27 to TRBJ2-3; TRBD1 is a possible D gene (6 bases). The germline gives CDR1 MNHEY, CDR2 SMNVEV (reference sequence). V lost 1 base, J lost 0 bases, and 8 bases lay in between. This CDR3 comprises 15 residues. The CDR3, as DNA: TGTGCCAGCAGTTTATGGGGGCAGAGCACAGATACGCAGTATTTT. This translates into CASSLWGQSTDTQYF.

The V and J genes are TRBV28 and TRBJ1-2; D might be TRBD1 (5 bases). V was shortened by 1 base and J by 4 bases, with 13 bases between the two germline ends. The germline gives CDR1 MDHEN, CDR2 SYDVKM. The CDR3 contains 15 residues. The DNA for the CDR3 is TGTGCCAGCAGTTTATTCGGGGGAAATTCCTATGGCTACACCTTC. It encodes CASSLFGGNSYGYTF.

V is TRBV30 and J is TRBJ2-1; the D is unclear. CDR1 and CDR2 from the germline V gene are GTSNPN and SVGIG (reference sequence). Trimming stripped 5 bases from V and 4 bases from J, with 12 bases between. The CDR3 length is 13 residues. CDR3 coding DNA: TGTGCCTGGGGTCTCAACGGGTACAATGAGCAGTTCTTC. It encodes CAWGLNGYNEQFF. Full variable domain (outside the CDR3, taken from reference TRBV30 and TRBJ2-1): SQTIHQWPATLVQPVGSPLSLECTVEGTSNPNLYWYRQAAGRGLQLLFYSVGIGQISSEVPQNLSASRPQDRQFILSSKKLLLSDSGFYLCAWGLNGYNEQFFGPGTRLTVL.

The rearrangement joins TRBV18 to TRBJ2-7; 7 bases are shared with TRBD1. V lost 3 bases, J lost 10 bases, and 12 bases stayed unmatched. The germline gives CDR1 KGHSH, CDR2 LQKENI. CDR3 length: 14 amino acids. Here the CDR3 DNA reads TGTGCCAGCTCACCGACAGGGACCCCGGGGCGACAGTACTTC. As protein: CASSPTGTPGRQYF.